A single sample is the source of the 4 T cell receptor beta chains below, sequenced in a study of blood T cell repertoires in COVID-19. TCRdb's copy holds only in-frame clones and misses some; the assay was immunoSEQ multiplex PCR. The profile shows a few hundred thousand clones, around 87% of them singletons. The sample comprised peripheral blood. The receptors originated from a man aged 18 to 30 with active or convalescent COVID-19.

This clone has more than one count but fewer than ten. V is TRBV6-2 or TRBV6-3 and J is TRBJ2-7, with a tentative D call TRBD2 (6 bases). Germline CDR1 reads MNHEY; CDR2 reads SVGEGT. The CDR3 length is 16 residues. V was clipped by 2 bases and J by 0 bases, with 14 bases between them. The chain's CDR3 is CASSYGAGRHSYEQYF. The CDR3, as DNA: TGTGCCAGCAGTTACGGTGCGGGACGGCACTCCTACGAGCAGTACTTC.

This clone was seen only a few times. This chain links TRBV3-1 (or the pseudogene TRBV3-2) with TRBJ2-3, with 7 bases aligning to TRBD1. The germline gives CDR1 LGHDT, CDR2 YNNKEL (reference sequence). The CDR3 runs 16 residues. The ends lost 1 base at V and 0 bases at J; junction bases unmatched: 4. The CDR3 nucleotides read TGTGCCAGCAGCCAAGGGGGACAGACTAGCACAGATACGCAGTATTTT. It is translated as CASSQGGQTSTDTQYF.

The rearrangement joins TRBV7-9 to TRBJ1-6; 10 nucleotides align to TRBD1. In germline, CDR1 is SEHNR, CDR2 FQNEAQ (reference sequence). Trimming took 6 bases from V and 8 from J; bases not matched to a gene: 4. This CDR3 contains 14 residues. The CDR3, as DNA: TGTGCCAGCAGTTGGGGACAGGGGTATTCACCCCTCCACTTT. Translating it yields CASSWGQGYSPLHF. Full variable domain (missing parts from reference TRBV7-9 and TRBJ1-6): DTGVSQNPRHKITKRGQNVTFRCDPISEHNRLYWYRQTLGQGPEFLTYFQNEAQLEKSRLLSDRFSAERPKGSFSTLEIQRTEQGDSAMYLCASSWGQGYSPLHFGNGTRLTVT.

The chain links TRBV28 to TRBJ1-5; no clear D gene. This CDR3 has 16 amino acids. V was pared by 4 bases and J by 0 bases, with 13 bases between. CDR1 is MDHEN and CDR2 is SYDVKM in the germline V gene. DNA of the CDR3: TGTGCCAGCAGTTGGGCAGGAATTTATAGCAATCAGCCCCAGCATTTT. Translated: CASSWAGIYSNQPQHF.